This is a list of T cell receptor beta chains from one sample in a study of PD-1 blockade in mismatch repair-deficient tumors. Using immunoSEQ multiplex PCR, the repertoire was profiled, and TCRdb retains in-frame clones only, with some absent. The sample records about 24,000 clones, 75% to 85% being singletons. The starting material was peripheral blood, obtained 12 weeks after starting pembrolizumab. These receptors all stem from an adult with mismatch repair-deficient cancer. Both conserved end residues are trimmed from each CDR3. D genes are given only for firm matches.

V: TRBV4-1
J: TRBJ2-5
D: TRBD2
CDR3: ASSLRTSGMGLTETQY

V: TRBV2
J: TRBJ2-6
D: .
CDR3: ASSRTHLSGANVLT

V: TRBV7-2
J: TRBJ2-5
D: .
CDR3: ASSLAGPPRETQY

V: TRBV12-5
J: TRBJ2-1
D: TRBD2
CDR3: ASGIYSTSGRAHNEQF

V: TRBV20-1
J: TRBJ2-3
D: .
CDR3: SALGYDTQY

V: TRBV9
J: TRBJ1-1
D: TRBD1
CDR3: ASSGHRGGTEAF

V: TRBV5-1
J: TRBJ2-2
D: TRBD2
CDR3: ASSLWAGETGELF

V: TRBV28
J: TRBJ1-5
D: .
CDR3: ASSLETGTDYSNQPQH

V: TRBV10-1
J: TRBJ2-1
D: TRBD2
CDR3: ASAGLVNNEQF

V: TRBV28
J: TRBJ1-2
D: .
CDR3: ASSPPRVDYYGYT

V: TRBV28
J: TRBJ1-4
D: .
CDR3: ASSTARQKLF